One and the same sample provided the 6 T cell receptor beta chains below, sequenced in a study of T cell responses to AZD1222 COVID-19 vaccine. TCRdb's copy holds only in-frame clones and misses some; the assay was immunoSEQ multiplex PCR. The profile shows approximately 180,000 clones, about nine tenths of them singletons. The sample consisted of peripheral blood, taken 28 days after the second dose of the MenACWY control vaccine. The origin of the receptors is an adult who received the MenACWY meningococcal vaccine as a control.

Here the CDR3 reads CASSDGQGSYEQYF. CDR3 DNA sequence: TGTGCCAGCAGTGACGGACAGGGGTCCTACGAGCAGTACTTC. This chain connects TRBV2 to TRBJ2-7; 9 positions agree with TRBD1. V dropped 3 bases and J dropped 1; count of bases not matched to a gene: 1. There are 14 residues in the CDR3. Per germline, CDR1 SNHLY and CDR2 FYNNEI.

CDR3 sequence reads: CASSLATQAYADTQYF. CDR3 coding DNA: TGCGCCAGCAGCTTGGCCACCCAGGCGTACGCAGATACGCAGTATTTT. This rearrangement joins TRBV5-1 to TRBJ2-3; D unresolved. With 0 bases removed from V and 4 bases from J, the gap between germline ends came to 15 bases. This CDR3 spans 16 amino acids. Germline CDR1 SGHRS, CDR2 YFSETQ. The full variable domain, completed using reference TRBV5-1 and TRBJ2-3, is KAGVTQTPRYLIKTRGQQVTLSCSPISGHRSVSWYQQTPGQGLQFLFEYFSETQRNKGNFPGRFSGRQFSNSRSEMNVSTLELGDSALYLCASSLATQAYADTQYFGPGTRLTVL.

The chain recombines TRBV15 with TRBJ2-1; possibly TRBD2 for D (5 bases). The germline gives CDR1 LNHNV, CDR2 YYDKDF (reference sequence). The length of the CDR3 is 14 residues. Trimming stripped 0 bases from V and 5 bases from J, with 8 bases between. CDR3 loop: CATSRDASNNEQFF. The CDR3 DNA reads as TGTGCCACCAGCAGAGACGCTAGCAACAATGAGCAGTTCTTC.

This rearrangement joins TRBV7-2 to TRBJ2-7; tentatively, D is TRBD1 (7 bases). The CDR3 covers 15 residues. Germline V gives CDR1 SGHTA, CDR2 FQGNSA. V lost 5 bases and J 4 bases, leaving 18 bases between the germline ends. CDR3 amino acids: CASSLRPGGFYEQYF. For the CDR3, the DNA is TGTGCCAGCAGCCTTCGGCCAGGGGGGTTTTACGAGCAGTACTTC. The complete variable domain, with remaining parts taken from reference TRBV7-2 and TRBJ2-7, reads GAGVSQSPSNKVTEKGKDVELRCDPISGHTALYWYRQSLGQGLEFLIYFQGNSAPDKSGLPSDRFSAERTGGSVSTLTIQRTQQEDSAVYLCASSLRPGGFYEQYFGPGTRLTVT.

CDR3 region: CASSFGQTYGYTF. The CDR3 bases are TGTGCCAGCAGTTTTGGACAGACTTATGGCTACACCTTC. V gene TRBV28 combines with J gene TRBJ1-2, with D possibly being TRBD1 (6 bases). The germline CDR1 and CDR2 sequences are MDHEN and SYDVKM. The CDR3 covers 13 residues. V was trimmed by 3 bases and J by 5 bases, leaving 10 bases between them.

This clone appeared a few times. The chain has TRBV10-1 and TRBJ2-7; 10 bases agree with TRBD1. J gave up 3 bases and V 8 bases, and 4 bases lay outside the gene matches. The CDR3 sequence is 13 residues long. Germline CDR1 and CDR2: WNHNN and SYGVQD (reference sequence). The CDR3 is CASSGDRGYEQYF. The CDR3 nucleotides are TGCGCCAGCTCTGGGGACAGGGGCTACGAGCAGTACTTC.